These 15 T cell receptor beta chains were all obtained from the same sample, sequenced in a study of lymphopenia after photon versus proton radiotherapy. Here immunoSEQ multiplex PCR was the method, and the copy in TCRdb shows in-frame clones only, minus some. The repertoire includes approximately 66,000 clones, roughly 86% of them detected once, and more than 2% sits in the top ten. The sample in question was peripheral blood, obtained from a patient treated with photon-based radiotherapy. The receptors stem from a middle-aged man with gastric cancer.

This clone was counted a few times. The same CDR3 can be traced to other DNA sequences in this sample. The chain employs TRBV6-5 and TRBJ1-1; no reliable D call. Trimming cost V 0 bases and J 0 bases, with 8 bases left between them. The CDR3 runs 15 residues. CDR1 MNHEY and CDR2 SVGAGI come from the germline V gene. The CDR3 loop is CASSYSRQMNTEAFF. The CDR3 DNA reads as TGTGCCAGCAGTTACTCGAGGCAGATGAACACTGAAGCTTTCTTT.

V and J are TRBV30 and TRBJ2-5; D not resolved. V lost 0 bases and J 5 bases, leaving 10 bases between the germline ends. This CDR3 spans 13 amino acids. Germline V CDR1 and CDR2: GTSNPN, SVGIG (reference sequence). The CDR3 sequence: CAWSVLVKETQYF. CDR3 in DNA: TGTGCCTGGAGTGTACTGGTGAAGGAGACCCAGTACTTC.

V and J are TRBV27 and TRBJ1-4; 9 bases are a match to TRBD1. Germline lookup yields CDR1 MNHEY and CDR2 SMNVEV (reference sequence). J gave up 0 bases and V 3 bases, and 5 bases lay outside the gene matches. The CDR3 contains 17 residues. CDR3 loop: CASSLTGGGATNEKLFF. CDR3 coding DNA: TGTGCCAGCAGTTTGACAGGGGGGGGTGCAACTAATGAAAAACTGTTTTTT.

The rearrangement links TRBV4-3 to TRBJ2-4, with 7 bases aligning to TRBD1. The V gene end was trimmed by 0 bases and the J gene end by 11 bases; junction bases not matched to a gene: 4. The CDR3 has 13 residues. CDR1 is LGHNA, CDR2 YSLEER, per germline. The chain's CDR3 is CASSQDEGALQYF. Here the CDR3 DNA reads TGCGCCAGCAGCCAAGATGAGGGGGCCCTTCAGTACTTC.

The rearrangement joins TRBV4-1 to TRBJ1-5, with 7 nucleotides matching TRBD1. Germline CDR1 MGHRA, CDR2 YSYEKL. The J segment lost 3 bases and the V segment lost 5 bases, leaving 4 bases of the junction unmatched. The CDR3 spans 14 residues. CDR3 sequence reads: CASSRQGTNQPQHF. DNA for the CDR3: TGCGCCAGCAGCAGACAGGGTACCAATCAGCCCCAGCATTTT.

The chain carries TRBV30 and TRBJ1-1; tentative D call: TRBD1 (5 bases). This CDR3 is built from 11 residues. V lost 5 bases, J lost 6 bases, and 10 bases lay in between. Germline V gene lookup returns CDR1 GTSNPN and CDR2 SVGIG (reference sequence). The CDR3 DNA is TGTGCCTGGCGGATGGGGGCTGAAGCTTTCTTT. Translated, it gives CAWRMGAEAFF.

The rearrangement uses TRBV7-3 and TRBJ2-7; D call uncertain. The CDR3 spans 13 residues. Trimming removed 4 bases at V and 4 bases at J, with 11 bases between. CDR1 and CDR2 (germline): SGHTA, FQGTGA. CDR3 sequence: CASSSLLGYEQYF. CDR3 DNA: TGTGCCAGCAGCTCGCTCCTAGGGTACGAGCAGTACTTC.

The gene calls are TRBV7-2 and TRBJ2-3; either TRBD1 or TRBD2 may fit D (6 bases each). Germline V CDR1 and CDR2: SGHTA, FQGNSA. Trimming stripped 3 bases from V and 6 bases from J, with 16 bases between. The CDR3 totals 15 residues. The CDR3 spells CASSLGGWGADTQYF. DNA of the CDR3: TGTGCCAGCAGCTTGGGCGGGTGGGGGGCGGATACGCAGTATTTT. The full variable domain, in which reference TRBV7-2 and TRBJ2-3 provide the parts outside the CDR3, is GAGVSQSPSNKVTEKGKDVELRCDPISGHTALYWYRQSLGQGLEFLIYFQGNSAPDKSGLPSDRFSAERTGGSVSTLTIQRTQQEDSAVYLCASSLGGWGADTQYFGPGTRLTVL.

V usage is TRBV2 and J usage is TRBJ1-2; D remains unclear. This CDR3 is 12 amino acids long. V lost 6 bases and J lost 8, with 13 bases in between. Germline CDR1 SNHLY, CDR2 FYNNEI. The CDR3 DNA follows: TGTGCCAGCAGCCCAAGATCCTGGGGCTACACCTTC. Translation gives CASSPRSWGYTF.

J is TRBJ2-1 and V is TRBV30; 14 bases fit TRBD2. Germline lookup yields CDR1 GTSNPN and CDR2 SVGIG (reference sequence). V lost 2 bases and J lost 9; bases outside the gene matches: 6. The CDR3 length is 15 residues. CDR3 amino acids: CAWSKGLAGVGEQFF. Written as DNA, the CDR3 is TGTGCCTGGAGTAAGGGACTAGCGGGGGTGGGTGAGCAGTTCTTC.

The V gene is TRBV9, the J gene TRBJ2-1, with D perhaps matching TRBD2 (5 bases). The V gene's germline CDR1 is SGDLS and CDR2 YYNGEE. V gave up 0 bases and J gave up 5 bases, with 12 bases separating them. This CDR3 has 15 residues. The CDR3 nucleotides read TGTGCCAGCAGCGTAGGAGGAGGCATAAACAATGAGCAGTTCTTC. Translating it yields CASSVGGGINNEQFF.

Here the CDR3 DNA reads TGTGCCAGCGGCGGACAGGGGGGGGGCCATGCTTTCTTT. Its translation is CASGGQGGGHAFF. The chain uses TRBV27 and TRBJ1-1, with TRBD1 matching over 10 bases. Per germline, CDR1 MNHEY and CDR2 SMNVEV (reference sequence). This CDR3 is built from 13 residues. V was pared by 8 bases and J by 11 bases, with 11 bases of the junction left unmatched.

The chain couples TRBV12-5 to TRBJ1-4, with TRBD1 as a possible D gene (5 bases). The CDR3 loop spans 15 amino acids. Germline V gene sequence: CDR1 LGHNT, CDR2 FRNRAP. Between the trimmed V and J ends, which lost 3 bases and 3 bases, there was a span of 11 bases. CDR3 amino acids: CASGLEGKPNEKLFF. The CDR3 DNA sequence: TGTGCTAGTGGTTTAGAGGGGAAACCTAATGAAAAACTGTTTTTT.

This clone occurred once. The chain employs TRBV14 and TRBJ2-3; either TRBD1 or TRBD2 may fit D (5 bases each). The CDR3 extends over 16 amino acids. Per germline, CDR1 SGHDN and CDR2 FVKESK. V was clipped by 0 bases and J by 0 bases, with 10 bases between them. The CDR3 bases are TGTGCCAGCAGCCAAGATGGGGGTTCTAGCACAGATACGCAGTATTTT. This gives the protein CASSQDGGSSTDTQYF.

The V gene is TRBV11-3, the J gene TRBJ1-6; D not resolved. Germline CDR1 is SGHNT and CDR2 is YENEEA. The CDR3 has 12 residues. Deletions cut 1 base from V and 7 bases from J, with 2 bases between. CDR3 sequence (DNA): TGTGCCAGCAGCTTAGGAAATTCACCCCTCCACTTT. Protein product: CASSLGNSPLHF.